This paragraph reports one T cell receptor (beta chain). There is no known antigen for this receptor. No much larger clone is present one base from it, and per-base qualities are unavailable. The immunoSEQ Assay, a bias-controlled multiplex PCR, was used to amplify TCRbeta CDR3 regions from genomic DNA. In the authors' own workflow: The number of nucleated cells in each sample was estimated from the amplification of reference gene primers within the assay. To quantify the absolute abundance of each unique TCRbeta CDR3 rearrangement, sequence reads were collapsed and filtered. For each sample, productive Simpson clonality was calculated as the square root of Simpson's diversity index over productive rearrangements. In its TCRdb copy, this immuneACCESS table keeps in-frame sequences only and misses some clones. Where compared with another copy, unresolved V genes explain less than half of these, and the others have no known cause. The V and J calls and clone size come from that table; D and trimming were worked out from the DNA. The sample table shows 200,000 to 250,000 clones, and 80% are seen once. The ten largest make up about 7% of the sample.

This record comes from a study of blood T cell repertoires in COVID-19 (dated by TCRdb to about 2020). Regarding the study in general: The collaborator samples originated in the United States, Italy and Spain and spanned the acute and convalescent phases of COVID-19. The material from the prospective study consisted of cDNA or gDNA derived from T cells, B-cell-depleted T cells, or PBMCs. Deeply sampled blood TCRbeta repertoires from subjects exposed to, actively infected with, or recovered from COVID-19 were included in the dataset. A freely available public database, intended as a resource for researchers studying the immune response to SARS-CoV-2, is where the repertoires were released. The samples were drawn from two sources: the first 160 participants of the ongoing ImmuneRACE study, and 1,200 or so subjects contributed by 6 global collaborators. A de-identified subject ID, COVID-19 status, age in years and sex were almost always included in the sample metadata. Where available, HLA class I and class II types were taken from metadata supplied by the sample provider and were not determined by assay-based typing.

Results and caveats for the whole study, not just this receptor: The amount of clinical and demographic metadata varied by source and participant and was provided uncurated.

Enrolling through a virtual design, the prospective study's participants ranged in age from roughly 18 to 95 years and lived across more than 20 United States geographic areas. In the prospective study, cohorts were assigned on the basis of participant-reported clinical history obtained from a screening survey and a study questionnaire. Mobile phlebotomists in the prospective study collected whole blood, serum and a nasopharyngeal or oropharyngeal swab from every participant. Prospective study participants could optionally give additional blood draws and questionnaires over an approximately two-month period. Before DNA extraction, blood samples from the prospective study were shipped at room temperature or frozen. The germline V gene gives CDR1 as SGDLS and CDR2 as YYNGEE. Relative to germline, V is missing 0 bases and J is missing 0 bases, with 7 bases of the junction outside any gene match. CDR3 length: 17 amino acids, cysteine to phenylalanine. The entry retains the CDR3 DNA only, 51 bases that are in frame from base 1.

The V gene is TRBV9 and the J gene is TRBJ2-3, with 7 junctional bases fitting TRBD2. This clonotype was obtained from a woman in her thirties or forties with acute COVID-19. Sequenced sample: PBMCs or T cells enriched from blood (not recorded which). The nucleotides read TGTGCCAGCAGCGTAGCCCTAACGGGGGGTAGCACAGATACGCAGTATTTT. It encodes CASSVALTGGSTDTQYF.